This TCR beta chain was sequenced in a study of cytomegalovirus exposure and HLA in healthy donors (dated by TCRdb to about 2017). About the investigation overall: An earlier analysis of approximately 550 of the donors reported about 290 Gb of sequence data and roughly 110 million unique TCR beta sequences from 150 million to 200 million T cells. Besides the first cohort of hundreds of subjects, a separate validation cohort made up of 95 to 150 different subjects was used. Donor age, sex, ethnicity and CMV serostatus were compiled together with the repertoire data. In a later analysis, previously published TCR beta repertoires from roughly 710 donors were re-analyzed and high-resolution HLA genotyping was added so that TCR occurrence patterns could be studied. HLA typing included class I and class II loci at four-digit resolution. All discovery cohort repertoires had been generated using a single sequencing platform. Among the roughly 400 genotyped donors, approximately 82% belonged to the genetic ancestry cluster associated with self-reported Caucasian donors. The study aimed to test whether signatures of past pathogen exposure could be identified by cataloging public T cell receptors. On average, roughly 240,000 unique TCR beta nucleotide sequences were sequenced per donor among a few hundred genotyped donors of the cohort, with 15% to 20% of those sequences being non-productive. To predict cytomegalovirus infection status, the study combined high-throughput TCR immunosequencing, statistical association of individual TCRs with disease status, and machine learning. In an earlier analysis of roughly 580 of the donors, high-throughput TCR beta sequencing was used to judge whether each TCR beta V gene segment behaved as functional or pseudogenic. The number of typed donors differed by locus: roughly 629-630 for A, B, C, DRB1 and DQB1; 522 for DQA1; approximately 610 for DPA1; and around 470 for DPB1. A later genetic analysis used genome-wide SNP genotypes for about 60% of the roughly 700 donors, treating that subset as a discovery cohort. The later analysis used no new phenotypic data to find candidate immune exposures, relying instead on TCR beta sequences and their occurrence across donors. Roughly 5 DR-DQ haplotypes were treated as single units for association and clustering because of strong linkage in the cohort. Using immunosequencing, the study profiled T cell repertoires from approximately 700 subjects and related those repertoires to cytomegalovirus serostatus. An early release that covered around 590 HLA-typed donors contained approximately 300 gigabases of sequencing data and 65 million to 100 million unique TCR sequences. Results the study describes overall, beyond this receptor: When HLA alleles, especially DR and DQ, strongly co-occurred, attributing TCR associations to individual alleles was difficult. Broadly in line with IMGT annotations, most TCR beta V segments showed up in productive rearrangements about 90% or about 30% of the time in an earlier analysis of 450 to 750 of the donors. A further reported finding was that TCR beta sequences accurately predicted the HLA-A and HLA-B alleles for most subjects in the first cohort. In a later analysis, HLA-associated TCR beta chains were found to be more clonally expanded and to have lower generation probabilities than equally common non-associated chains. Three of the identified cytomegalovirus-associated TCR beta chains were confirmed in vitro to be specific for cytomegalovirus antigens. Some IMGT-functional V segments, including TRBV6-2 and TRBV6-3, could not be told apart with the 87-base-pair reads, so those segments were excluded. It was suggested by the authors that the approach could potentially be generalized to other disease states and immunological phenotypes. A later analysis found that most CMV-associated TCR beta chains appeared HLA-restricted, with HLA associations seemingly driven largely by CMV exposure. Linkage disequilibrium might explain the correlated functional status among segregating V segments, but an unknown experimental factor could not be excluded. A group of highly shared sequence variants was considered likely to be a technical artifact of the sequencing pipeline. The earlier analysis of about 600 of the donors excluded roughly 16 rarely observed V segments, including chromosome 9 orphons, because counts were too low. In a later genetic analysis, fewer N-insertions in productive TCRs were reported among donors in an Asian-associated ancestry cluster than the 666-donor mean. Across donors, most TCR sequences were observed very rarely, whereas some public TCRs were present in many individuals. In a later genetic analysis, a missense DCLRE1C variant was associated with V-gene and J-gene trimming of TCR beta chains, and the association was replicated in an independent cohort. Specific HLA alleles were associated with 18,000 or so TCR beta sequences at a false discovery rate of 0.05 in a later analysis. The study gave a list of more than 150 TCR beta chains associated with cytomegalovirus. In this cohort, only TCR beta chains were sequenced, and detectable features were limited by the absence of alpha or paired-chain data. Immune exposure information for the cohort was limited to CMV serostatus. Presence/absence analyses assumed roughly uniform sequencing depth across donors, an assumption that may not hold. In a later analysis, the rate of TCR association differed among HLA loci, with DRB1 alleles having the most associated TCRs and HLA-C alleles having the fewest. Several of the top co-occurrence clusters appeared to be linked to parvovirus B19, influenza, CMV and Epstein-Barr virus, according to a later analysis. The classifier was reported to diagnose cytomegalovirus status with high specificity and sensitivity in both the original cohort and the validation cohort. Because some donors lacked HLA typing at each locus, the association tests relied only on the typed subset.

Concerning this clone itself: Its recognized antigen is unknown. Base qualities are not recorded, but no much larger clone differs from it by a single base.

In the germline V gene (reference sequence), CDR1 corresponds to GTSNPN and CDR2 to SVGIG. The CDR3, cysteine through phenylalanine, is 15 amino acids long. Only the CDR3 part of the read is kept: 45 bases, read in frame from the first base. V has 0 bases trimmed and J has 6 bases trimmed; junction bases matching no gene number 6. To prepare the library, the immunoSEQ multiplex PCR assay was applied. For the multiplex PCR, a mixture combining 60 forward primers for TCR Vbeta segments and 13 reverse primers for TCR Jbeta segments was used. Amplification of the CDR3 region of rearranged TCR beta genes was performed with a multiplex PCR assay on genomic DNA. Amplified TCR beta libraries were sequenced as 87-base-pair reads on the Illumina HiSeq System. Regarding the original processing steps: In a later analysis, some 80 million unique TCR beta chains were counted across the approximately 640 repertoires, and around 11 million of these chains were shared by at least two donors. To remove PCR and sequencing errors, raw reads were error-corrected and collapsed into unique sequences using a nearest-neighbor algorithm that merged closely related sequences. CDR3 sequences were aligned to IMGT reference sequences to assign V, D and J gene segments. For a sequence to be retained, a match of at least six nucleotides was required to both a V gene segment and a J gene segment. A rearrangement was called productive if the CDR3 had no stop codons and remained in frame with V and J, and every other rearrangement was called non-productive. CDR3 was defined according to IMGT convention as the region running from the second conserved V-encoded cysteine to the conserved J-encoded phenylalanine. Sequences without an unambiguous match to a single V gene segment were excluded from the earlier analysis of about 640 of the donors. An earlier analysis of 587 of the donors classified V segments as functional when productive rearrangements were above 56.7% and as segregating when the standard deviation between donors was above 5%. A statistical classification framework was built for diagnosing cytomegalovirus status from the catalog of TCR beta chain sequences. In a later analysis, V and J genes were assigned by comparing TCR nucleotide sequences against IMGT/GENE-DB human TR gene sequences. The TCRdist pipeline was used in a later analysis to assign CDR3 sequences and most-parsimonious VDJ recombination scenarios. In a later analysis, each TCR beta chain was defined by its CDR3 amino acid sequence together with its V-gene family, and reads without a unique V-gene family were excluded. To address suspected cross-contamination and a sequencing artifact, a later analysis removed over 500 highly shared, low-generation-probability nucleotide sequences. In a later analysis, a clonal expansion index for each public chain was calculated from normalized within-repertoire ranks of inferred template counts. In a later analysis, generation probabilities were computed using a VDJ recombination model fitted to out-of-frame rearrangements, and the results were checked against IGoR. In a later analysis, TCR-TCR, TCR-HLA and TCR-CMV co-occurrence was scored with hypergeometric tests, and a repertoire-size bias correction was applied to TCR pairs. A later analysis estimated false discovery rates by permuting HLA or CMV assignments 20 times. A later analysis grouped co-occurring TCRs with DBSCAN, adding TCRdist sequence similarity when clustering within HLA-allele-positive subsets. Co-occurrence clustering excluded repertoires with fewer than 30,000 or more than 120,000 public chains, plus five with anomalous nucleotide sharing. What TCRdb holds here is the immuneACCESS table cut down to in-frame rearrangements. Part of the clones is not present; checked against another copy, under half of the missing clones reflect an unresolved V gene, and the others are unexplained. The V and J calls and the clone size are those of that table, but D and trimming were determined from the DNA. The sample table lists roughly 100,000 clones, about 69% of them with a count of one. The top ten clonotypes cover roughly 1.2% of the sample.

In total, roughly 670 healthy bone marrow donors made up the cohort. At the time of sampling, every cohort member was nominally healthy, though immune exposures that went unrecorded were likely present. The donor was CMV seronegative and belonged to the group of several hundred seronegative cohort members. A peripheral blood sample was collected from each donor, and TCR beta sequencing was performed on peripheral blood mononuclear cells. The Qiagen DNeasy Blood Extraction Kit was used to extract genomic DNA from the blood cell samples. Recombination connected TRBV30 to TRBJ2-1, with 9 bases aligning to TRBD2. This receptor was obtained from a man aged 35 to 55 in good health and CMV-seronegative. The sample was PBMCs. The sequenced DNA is TGTGCCTGGAGTGTTGGCGGGAGGGCCGTCAATGAGCAGTTCTTC. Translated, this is CAWSVGGRAVNEQFF.